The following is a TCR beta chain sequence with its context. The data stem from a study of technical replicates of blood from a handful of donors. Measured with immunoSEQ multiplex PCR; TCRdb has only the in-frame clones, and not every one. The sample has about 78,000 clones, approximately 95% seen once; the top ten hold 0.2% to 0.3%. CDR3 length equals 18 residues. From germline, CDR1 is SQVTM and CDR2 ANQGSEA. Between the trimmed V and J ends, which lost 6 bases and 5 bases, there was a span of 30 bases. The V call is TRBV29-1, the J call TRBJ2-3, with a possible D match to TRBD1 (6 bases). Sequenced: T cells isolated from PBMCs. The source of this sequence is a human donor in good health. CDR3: CSVNWGPMGRRTKDTQYF. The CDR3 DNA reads TGCAGCGTCAACTGGGGGCCTATGGGACGCAGGACAAAAGATACGCAGTATTTT.